This T cell receptor (beta chain) was captured by sequencing in a study of T cell responses to AZD1222 COVID-19 vaccine. Points from the study as a whole: Most donors were white British and more were female, and clonal diversity was possibly underestimated. There were repertoire samples only from the period after the peak T cell response. An increase in Spike-specific TCR breadth and depth was observed after two AZD1222 doses.

V was pared by 4 bases and J by 8 bases, with 6 bases of the junction left unmatched. Germline V gene sequence: CDR1 SGHRS, CDR2 YFSETQ. The length of the CDR3 is 13 residues. Libraries were prepared by immunoSEQ multiplex PCR; TCRdb keeps only in-frame clonotypes and omits some of them. This table holds 150,000 to 170,000 clones, roughly 90% found once. Of note for this clone: What it binds is not known.

This receptor was obtained from an adult in good health. The sample here was peripheral blood, taken on day 0 of AZD1222 vaccination. This sequence joins TRBV5-1 and TRBJ2-1; 7 nucleotides match TRBD2. The CDR3 loop reads CASSGGVRDEQFF. The CDR3 DNA reads TGCGCCAGCAGCGGGGGGGTCCGCGATGAGCAGTTCTTC.